This is a list of T cell receptor beta chains from one sample in a study of breast tumors, draining lymph nodes, adjacent tissues. A single record per CDR3 protein comes from TCRdb applying MiXCR to the multiplex PCR reads. The sample has about 170,000 distinct CDR3 sequences; about 34% are singletons. Specimen: axillary lymph node tissue. The origin of the receptors is a female donor with breast cancer. Some clones in this sample may be carry-over from other donors' samples. Both conserved end residues are part of each CDR3. D genes are given only for firm matches. Expanded clones are given a class, and other clones once, few, many or no size at all.

v_gene,d_gene,abundance,j_gene,CDR3nt,CDR3aa
TRBV7-2,.,.,TRBJ1-4,TGTGCCAGCAGCGCCCAGGGGAATAATGAAAAACTGTTTTTT,CASSAQGNNEKLFF
TRBV15,.,many,TRBJ2-2,TGTGCCACCAGCATTATAAGGGGCACCGGGGAGCTGTTTTTT,CATSIIRGTGELFF
TRBV19,.,.,TRBJ1-1,TGTGCCAGTAGTATTGACAGCTTGAACACTGAAGCTTTCTTT,CASSIDSLNTEAFF
TRBV24-1,.,many,TRBJ1-5,TGTGCCACCAGTGATTTTACAGATCAGCCCCAGCATTTT,CATSDFTDQPQHF
TRBV2,TRBD1,many,TRBJ1-4,TGTGCCAGCAGTCTCCGGGACAGGGAGGGTGAAAAACTGTTTTTT,CASSLRDREGEKLFF
TRBV11-2,.,many,TRBJ2-5,TGTGCCAGCAGTCTAGCAGGGGTGGAGACCCAGTACTTC,CASSLAGVETQYF
TRBV19,.,.,TRBJ1-3,TGTGCCAGTAGGGGGACTGGAAACACCATATATTTT,CASRGTGNTIYF
TRBV25-1,TRBD1,many,TRBJ1-4,TGTGCCAGCCGATCAGGGGGTTTCAATGAAAAACTGTTTTTT,CASRSGGFNEKLFF
TRBV19,.,many,TRBJ1-2,TGTGCCAGTAGTTACGGGACGGAGAATTATGGCTACACCTTC,CASSYGTENYGYTF
TRBV7-3,.,many,TRBJ2-1,TGTGCCACCGGGAGAGACTCCTACAATGAGCAGTTCTTC,CATGRDSYNEQFF
TRBV29-1,.,many,TRBJ2-7,TGCAGCGTCGAGGGGGAAATGGACGAGCAGTACTTC,CSVEGEMDEQYF
TRBV7-6,.,many,TRBJ1-4,TGTGCCGCAGGGACGGAAAAACTGTTTTTT,CAAGTEKLFF
TRBV6-1,.,.,TRBJ1-6,TGTGCCAGCAGTGAGAGCGGCAGGGCTTCACCCCTCCACTTT,CASSESGRASPLHF
TRBV7-3,.,many,TRBJ2-2,TGTGCCAGCAGCTCTTACGACAGTACCGGGGAGCTGTTTTTT,CASSSYDSTGELFF
TRBV30,.,.,TRBJ1-5,TGTGCCTGGAGTGGGGGGAGAGGCAATCAGCCCCAGCATTTT,CAWSGGRGNQPQHF
TRBV4-3,.,.,TRBJ1-6,TGCGCCAGCAGCCAAGGGTTTGCGAGATCACCCCTCCACTTT,CASSQGFARSPLHF
TRBV6-1,.,once,TRBJ1-5,TGTACCAGCAGTGATCGGGACCGAACAATAGGGCAGCATTTT,CTSSDRDRTIGQHF
TRBV20-1,.,many,TRBJ1-2,TGCAGTGCTAGCCGGACGGGTGATCGTGCGGGCTATGGCTACACCTTC,CSASRTGDRAGYGYTF